The rows below give T cell receptor beta chains drawn from one sample of a study of technical replicates of blood from a few donors. Using immunoSEQ multiplex PCR, the repertoire was profiled, and TCRdb retains in-frame clones only, with some absent. The sample has about 64,000 clones, about 88% seen once. The source material was PBMCs. These receptors all come from a human donor in good health. Some clones in this sample may be carry-over from other donors' samples. The CDR3 runs from the conserved cysteine through the conserved F or W. The order of the fields is J gene, D gene, V gene, clone size, CDR3 DNA, CDR3 protein. The D gene is left open where the match is weak. Clone size is given for some rows only: seen once, a few or many times, or a class if the clone is expanded.

j_gene: TRBJ2-1; d_gene: TRBD2; v_gene: TRBV10-3; abundance: -; CDR3nt: TGTGCCATCAATCCTAGCGGGAGCTCCTACAATGAGCAGTTCTTC; CDR3aa: CAINPSGSSYNEQFF
j_gene: TRBJ2-2; d_gene: -; v_gene: TRBV7-8; abundance: -; CDR3nt: TGTGCCAGCAGCTTAGGTTTAGGGGTCCTGAACACCGGGGAGCTGTTTTTT; CDR3aa: CASSLGLGVLNTGELFF
j_gene: TRBJ2-3; d_gene: -; v_gene: TRBV4-1; abundance: -; CDR3nt: TGCGCCAGCAGCCATCCCTATGCGGGGGCTAGCACAGATACGCAGTATTTT; CDR3aa: CASSHPYAGASTDTQYF
j_gene: TRBJ2-7; d_gene: TRBD1; v_gene: TRBV6-6; abundance: few; CDR3nt: TGTGCCAGCAGTTACCAACAGGGGAACGAGCAGTACTTC; CDR3aa: CASSYQQGNEQYF
j_gene: TRBJ2-7; d_gene: -; v_gene: TRBV15; abundance: -; CDR3nt: TGTGCCACCAGCAGAGATGTGGGGGGCTACGAGCAGTACTTC; CDR3aa: CATSRDVGGYEQYF
j_gene: TRBJ2-2; d_gene: -; v_gene: TRBV18; abundance: -; CDR3nt: TGTGCCAGCTCGCCCGACTCCTCCGGGGAGCTGTTTTTT; CDR3aa: CASSPDSSGELFF
j_gene: TRBJ1-2; d_gene: -; v_gene: TRBV5-1; abundance: -; CDR3nt: TGCGCCAGCAGCTTGGGGGCCTCCGCCGATGGCTACACCTTC; CDR3aa: CASSLGASADGYTF
j_gene: TRBJ2-1; d_gene: -; v_gene: TRBV5-1; abundance: -; CDR3nt: TGCGCCAGCAGCTTTCAGGCCTACAATGAGCAGTTCTTC; CDR3aa: CASSFQAYNEQFF
j_gene: TRBJ2-1; d_gene: TRBD2; v_gene: TRBV6-4; abundance: -; CDR3nt: TGTGCCAGCAGTGAGTCTAGCGGGACAAAGCAGTTCTTC; CDR3aa: CASSESSGTKQFF
j_gene: TRBJ2-7; d_gene: TRBD2; v_gene: TRBV2; abundance: once; CDR3nt: TGTGCCAGCAGTGACGGGACTAGCGGGATATACGAGCAGTACTTC; CDR3aa: CASSDGTSGIYEQYF
j_gene: TRBJ1-5; d_gene: -; v_gene: TRBV7-9; abundance: -; CDR3nt: TGTGCCAGCAGCTCCGGGGGCAATCAGCCCCAGCATTTT; CDR3aa: CASSSGGNQPQHF
j_gene: TRBJ2-7; d_gene: -; v_gene: TRBV7-8; abundance: -; CDR3nt: TGTGCCAGCAGCCCATTGCAGGGTCCCTACGAGCAGTACTTC; CDR3aa: CASSPLQGPYEQYF
j_gene: TRBJ1-1; d_gene: -; v_gene: TRBV4-2; abundance: -; CDR3nt: TGTGCCAGCAGCTTAGGAGAGAACACTGAAGCTTTCTTT; CDR3aa: CASSLGENTEAFF
j_gene: TRBJ1-5; d_gene: -; v_gene: TRBV19; abundance: -; CDR3nt: TGTGCCAGTAAACCCTGGGAGGGGAATCAGCCCCAGCATTTT; CDR3aa: CASKPWEGNQPQHF
j_gene: TRBJ1-1; d_gene: -; v_gene: TRBV2; abundance: -; CDR3nt: TGTGCCAGCAGCGCCGTACAGGGCACTGAAGCTTTCTTT; CDR3aa: CASSAVQGTEAFF
j_gene: TRBJ1-2; d_gene: TRBD1; v_gene: TRBV5-8; abundance: once; CDR3nt: TGTGCCAGCAGCTCCATCCGGGACAGTGAAAACTCAACAGGCTACACCTTC; CDR3aa: CASSSIRDSENSTGYTF
j_gene: TRBJ1-4; d_gene: -; v_gene: TRBV7-2; abundance: -; CDR3nt: TGTGCCAGCAGCCCGGTCGGTCCAACTAATGAAAAACTGTTTTTT; CDR3aa: CASSPVGPTNEKLFF
j_gene: TRBJ2-6; d_gene: TRBD2; v_gene: TRBV7-3; abundance: -; CDR3nt: TGTGCCAGCAGCTTAAGCGGGGGGGGTGACGTCCTGACTTTC; CDR3aa: CASSLSGGGDVLTF
j_gene: TRBJ2-7; d_gene: -; v_gene: TRBV2; abundance: -; CDR3nt: TGTGCCAGCAGCCCCTACCTAGCCGGGTCGTCGGAGCAGTACTTC; CDR3aa: CASSPYLAGSSEQYF
j_gene: TRBJ2-1; d_gene: TRBD2; v_gene: TRBV19; abundance: -; CDR3nt: TGTGCCAGTAGTATAGTAGCGGGGGGGCTTAATGAGCAGTTCTTC; CDR3aa: CASSIVAGGLNEQFF
j_gene: TRBJ2-1; d_gene: TRBD2; v_gene: TRBV15; abundance: -; CDR3nt: TGTGCCACCAGCAGAGATGTGGGAGGGTATGAGCAGTTCTTC; CDR3aa: CATSRDVGGYEQFF
j_gene: TRBJ2-7; d_gene: -; v_gene: TRBV5-1; abundance: -; CDR3nt: TGCGCCAGCAGCTTCGGGGGTGGATACGAGCAGTACTTC; CDR3aa: CASSFGGGYEQYF
j_gene: TRBJ2-7; d_gene: -; v_gene: TRBV29-1; abundance: -; CDR3nt: TGCAGCGCGGGGGAAAGCGAGCAGTACTTC; CDR3aa: CSAGESEQYF
j_gene: TRBJ1-2; d_gene: TRBD1; v_gene: TRBV30; abundance: many; CDR3nt: TGTGCCTCGTACCGGGACAGGGCGTTTTCCTATGGCTACACCTTC; CDR3aa: CASYRDRAFSYGYTF
j_gene: TRBJ1-2; d_gene: TRBD1; v_gene: TRBV15; abundance: -; CDR3nt: TGTGCCACCAGCAGAGATAGGGGGCAATATGGCTACACCTTC; CDR3aa: CATSRDRGQYGYTF
j_gene: TRBJ2-1; d_gene: TRBD1; v_gene: TRBV6-1; abundance: -; CDR3nt: TGTGCCAGCAGTTCTGACAGGGGGCGGAATGAGCAGTTCTTC; CDR3aa: CASSSDRGRNEQFF
j_gene: TRBJ1-3; d_gene: -; v_gene: TRBV7-6; abundance: -; CDR3nt: TGTGCCAGCAGCTTGGCAGCTGGAAACACCATATATTTT; CDR3aa: CASSLAAGNTIYF
j_gene: TRBJ2-1; d_gene: TRBD2; v_gene: TRBV29-1; abundance: -; CDR3nt: TGCAGCGGGGGAGACTTACTAGCGGGAGGTGGCAATGAGCAGTTCTTC; CDR3aa: CSGGDLLAGGGNEQFF
j_gene: TRBJ2-7; d_gene: -; v_gene: TRBV11-2; abundance: -; CDR3nt: TGTGCCAGCAGCCCCGGCCCCTACAGCTACGAGCAGTACTTC; CDR3aa: CASSPGPYSYEQYF
j_gene: TRBJ2-1; d_gene: -; v_gene: TRBV6-1; abundance: many; CDR3nt: TGTGCCAGCCATAACGACAGGCCCATCGACAATGAGCAGTTCTTC; CDR3aa: CASHNDRPIDNEQFF
j_gene: TRBJ2-3; d_gene: TRBD2; v_gene: TRBV4-3; abundance: -; CDR3nt: TGCGCCAGCAGCCAAGATAGGAGAGTGGCTAGCGGGGCCCAGGATACGCAGTATTTT; CDR3aa: CASSQDRRVASGAQDTQYF
j_gene: TRBJ2-3; d_gene: -; v_gene: TRBV5-1; abundance: once; CDR3nt: TGCGCCAGCAGCTTGGTCGAAGGGGGTCTCACAGATACGCAGTATTTT; CDR3aa: CASSLVEGGLTDTQYF
j_gene: TRBJ1-3; d_gene: -; v_gene: TRBV11-2; abundance: -; CDR3nt: TGTGCCAGCAGCTTAGGCCGGACTGTTGGAAACACCATATATTTT; CDR3aa: CASSLGRTVGNTIYF
j_gene: TRBJ2-5; d_gene: -; v_gene: TRBV7-9; abundance: -; CDR3nt: TGTGCCAGCAGGAGTTCGAGTGCAGAGACCCAGTACTTC; CDR3aa: CASRSSSAETQYF
j_gene: TRBJ2-6; d_gene: TRBD1; v_gene: TRBV4-3; abundance: -; CDR3nt: TGCGCCAGCAGCCAAGCCCATCGACAGGGGCCGGCCAACGTCCTGACTTTC; CDR3aa: CASSQAHRQGPANVLTF
j_gene: TRBJ1-5; d_gene: -; v_gene: TRBV5-4; abundance: -; CDR3nt: TGTGCCAGCAGCCCTGGGCCACCTTCTAGCAATCAGCCCCAGCATTTT; CDR3aa: CASSPGPPSSNQPQHF
j_gene: TRBJ1-2; d_gene: TRBD1; v_gene: TRBV30; abundance: -; CDR3nt: TGTGCCTGGGGTAGGACAGGGGGCGTCTATGGCTACACCTTC; CDR3aa: CAWGRTGGVYGYTF
j_gene: TRBJ1-3; d_gene: -; v_gene: TRBV4-3; abundance: -; CDR3nt: TGCGCCAGCAGCCAAGAGAGGATGGACTCCGTCTCTGGAAACACCATATATTTT; CDR3aa: CASSQERMDSVSGNTIYF
j_gene: TRBJ2-5; d_gene: -; v_gene: TRBV29-1; abundance: -; CDR3nt: TGCAGCGCCCTACGACAAGACAATCGGGGGACCCAGTACTTC; CDR3aa: CSALRQDNRGTQYF
j_gene: TRBJ2-2; d_gene: TRBD2; v_gene: TRBV7-2; abundance: -; CDR3nt: TGTGCCAGCAGCTCCTATAGCGGGAGGGCCATCGGGGAGCTGTTTTTT; CDR3aa: CASSSYSGRAIGELFF
j_gene: TRBJ2-2; d_gene: -; v_gene: TRBV6-5; abundance: once; CDR3nt: TGTGCCAGCAGTAACTCCGACGGGGCCGGGGAGCTGTTTTTT; CDR3aa: CASSNSDGAGELFF
j_gene: TRBJ1-1; d_gene: TRBD1; v_gene: TRBV29-1; abundance: -; CDR3nt: TGCAGCACGGGACAGGGGGATCTCATGAACACTGAAGCTTTCTTT; CDR3aa: CSTGQGDLMNTEAFF